A single sample gave rise to the 4 T cell receptor beta chains below, sequenced in a study of blood T cell repertoires in COVID-19. Profiling relied on immunoSEQ multiplex PCR, and the TCRdb table lists in-frame clones only, not all of them. The table records over 20,000 clones, about 80% of them present only once. The specimen was peripheral blood. These receptors were taken from a man aged 65-85 years with acute or convalescent COVID-19.

A single count supports this clone. The chain carries TRBV3-1 (or the pseudogene TRBV3-2) and TRBJ1-3, with D uncertain. CDR1 and CDR2 from the germline V gene are LGHDT and YNNKEL (reference sequence). The V and J ends lost 0 bases and 3 bases respectively, with 15 bases between them. CDR3 length: 17 residues. The CDR3 bases are TGTGCCAGCAGCCAAGATCGCCAGTTCCTAGGTGGAAACACCATATATTTT. As protein: CASSQDRQFLGGNTIYF.

The V call is TRBV2, the J call TRBJ1-1; D remains unclear. V was pared by 5 bases and J by 1 base, with 8 bases between. CDR1 is SNHLY, CDR2 FYNNEI, per germline. CDR3 size: 13 residues. CDR3 sequence: CASSTHRNTEAFF. CDR3 bases: TGTGCCAGCAGTACCCACAGGAACACTGAAGCTTTCTTT.

V gene TRBV27 combines with J gene TRBJ1-6, with 7 bases aligning to TRBD1. The CDR3 covers 15 residues. Germline values: CDR1 MNHEY, CDR2 SMNVEV (reference sequence). The V gene end was trimmed by 4 bases and the J gene end by 5 bases; junction bases not matched to a gene: 5. CDR3 nucleotides: TGTGCCAGCAGTTATGACAGGGTTAATAATTCACCCCTCCACTTT. This gives the protein CASSYDRVNNSPLHF.

The chain joins TRBV7-2 to TRBJ2-4; tentatively, D is TRBD1 (6 bases). Germline-derived CDR1 and CDR2 are SGHTA and FQGNSA. The CDR3 length is 14 residues. The V end was cut by 1 base, the J end by 8 bases, with 12 bases between. This CDR3 reads CASSLEGRGDIQYF. The CDR3 nucleotides are TGTGCCAGCAGCTTAGAGGGCAGGGGAGACATTCAGTACTTC.